This T cell receptor beta chain was obtained from a study of blood T cell repertoires in COVID-19. In the study overall: Acute-phase and convalescent COVID-19 samples originated in the United States, Italy and Spain.

Trimming took 4 bases from V and 6 from J; bases not matched to a gene: 6. Germline V lookup: CDR1 MDHEN, CDR2 SYDVKM. The CDR3 contains 14 residues. Original processing methods: How many nucleated cells were present was estimated from reference gene primer amplification. Data came from immunoSEQ multiplex PCR; TCRdb stores just in-frame clones and leaves some out. V and J calls and clone size follow that table, whereas D and trimming were derived from the DNA. Among approximately 270,000 clones listed, approximately 85% were seen once. The TCR comes from a woman aged 45-65 years who had recovered from COVID-19. V usage is TRBV28 and J usage is TRBJ1-2, with TRBD1 matching over 9 bases. What was sequenced was PBMCs or T cells enriched from blood (not recorded which). In DNA form, the CDR3 reads TGTGCCAGCAGTTCGGGACAGGGCCTTAATGGCTACACCTTC. The encoded protein is CASSSGQGLNGYTF.